This T cell receptor (beta chain) is drawn from a study of TIL therapy for anti-PD-1-resistant metastatic lung cancer. In the study overall: Progressing patients received lymphodepletion, expanded TIL infusion and IL-2. Most patients had lung adenocarcinoma; a few tumors were EGFR-mutant, two ALK-rearranged; half smoked currently or formerly.

Trimming left V 3 bases short and J 4 bases short, with 8 bases between. The length of the CDR3 is 13 residues. Germline loops: CDR1 LNHDA, CDR2 SQIVND (reference sequence). The immunoSEQ assay was v3. Generated by immunoSEQ multiplex PCR, the TCRdb table keeps only in-frame clones and is missing some. The data show 50,000 or so clones, 70% to 80% seen once. Points from the study as a whole: Treatment-naive, never-smoker and oncogene-addicted patients were overrepresented in this highly selected cohort.

As to time point: pre-treatment sample, taken before nivolumab and TIL therapy. Stage 4 NSCLC adults joined between late 2017 and January 2020. Note on this clone: Its specificity is not known.

The V call is TRBV19, the J call TRBJ2-3; no clear D. This TCR came from a woman aged 25-85 years with non-small cell lung cancer. The material was blood, obtained at baseline. The CDR3 DNA is TGTGCCAGTAGTATGGGTGGGGCAGATACGCAGTATTTT. Its translation is CASSMGGADTQYF.